The clone carrying this TCR beta chain was seen many times. Its target is not known. The data stem from a study of neurological immune-mediated disorders. Time point defined: technical triplicate 3. Via MiXCR, TCRdb re-called the 5' RACE reads, giving one row per CDR3 protein. The sample has just under 45,000 distinct CDR3 sequences; 20% to 25% are singletons. The study, taken as a whole, reports: The most TCR clonal expansion was seen in HTLV-1-associated myelopathy, and the least was seen in multiple sclerosis, which fell below healthy controls. No sharing of CDR3 amino acid sequences was observed among expanded clones across subjects, suggesting private repertoires in all groups.

This clonotype originated in a man in his fifties or sixties with HTLV-1-associated myelopathy (HAM/TSP). Source material: PBMCs.

CDR3 amino acids: CASSQDYSSNQPQHF. CDR3 DNA sequence: TGCGCCAGCAGCCAAGATTACAGTAGCAATCAGCCCCAGCATTTT. V gene TRBV4-1 combines with J gene TRBJ1-5; no clear D. V was pared by 0 bases and J by 0 bases, with 6 bases between. The CDR3 length is 15 residues. Germline CDR1 is MGHRA and CDR2 is YSYEKL.